The next 30 T cell receptor beta chains were all read from a single sample in a study of CD8 T cells in ankylosing spondylitis. TCRdb re-called the 5' RACE reads with MiXCR, one entry per CDR3 protein. The top ten clones hold over 10% of a sample with fewer than 150,000 distinct CDR3 sequences, 6% to 8% of them seen once. Sequenced: blood, either unsorted or a sorted T cell fraction (not recorded which). Every receptor here comes from a female donor with ankylosing spondylitis or in good health (not recorded which).

This clonotype has at least ten counts. CDR3 DNA: TGTGCCAGCAGTGATCTTATGCTCTCCTACGAGCAGTACTTC. It codes for CASSDLMLSYEQYF. The V gene is TRBV2, the J gene TRBJ2-7; D not resolved. The CDR3 extends over 14 amino acids. Trimming shortened V by 3 bases and J by 0 bases, and 9 bases separated the two germline ends. Germline CDR1 SNHLY, CDR2 FYNNEI.

Note on this clonotype: A junction end diverges from the germline sequence, so it may reflect a read error. The gene calls are TRBV9 and TRBJ2-2, with D tentatively TRBD1 (5 bases). The CDR3 contains 14 residues. Per the germline V gene, CDR1 is SGDLS and CDR2 is YYNGEE. DNA for the CDR3: TGTGCCAGCAGCGTGGGGCTCATCACCTGGGAGCTGTTTTTT. Residues: CASSVGLITWELFF.

This clonotype has at least ten counts. The chain uses TRBV6-1 and TRBJ2-7; D not certain. The germline V gene has CDR1 MNHNS and CDR2 SASEGT. With 2 bases removed from V and 4 bases from J, the gap between germline ends came to 6 bases. The CDR3 contains 12 residues. CDR3 region: CASSESPYEQYF. The CDR3 bases are TGTGCCAGCAGTGAATCACCTTACGAGCAGTACTTC.

This clonotype was observed many times. The chain couples TRBV20-1 to TRBJ2-1; 13 bases agree with TRBD2. The junction had 9 bases not matched to a gene; V was cut back by 5 bases and J by 8 bases. Germline V gene lookup returns CDR1 DFQATT and CDR2 SNEGSKA (reference sequence). The CDR3 contains 15 residues. This CDR3 reads CSAPPGLAGSDEQFF. In DNA, the CDR3 is TGCAGTGCTCCCCCGGGACTAGCGGGGTCCGATGAGCAGTTCTTC.

This clonotype was counted ten times or more. The gene calls are TRBV5-1 and TRBJ2-1, with 7 nucleotides matching TRBD1. This CDR3 contains 16 residues. In germline, CDR1 is SGHRS, CDR2 YFSETQ. V lost 1 base and J lost 2; bases outside the gene matches: 6. CDR3 nucleotide sequence: TGCGCCAGCAGCTTGTACTTGCAGGGGGCCTACAATGAGCAGTTCTTC. Amino acid sequence: CASSLYLQGAYNEQFF.

This clonotype has a count of ten or more. The genes are TRBV2 and TRBJ1-1; D might be TRBD1 (6 bases). The CDR3 is 13 residues long. V lost 8 bases to trimming and J lost 1 base, with 11 bases between them. The germline gives CDR1 SNHLY, CDR2 FYNNEI. This CDR3 is CASAWDKNTEAFF. Written as DNA, the CDR3 is TGTGCCAGCGCGTGGGACAAGAACACTGAAGCTTTCTTT.

This clonotype was detected only a few times. The chain joins TRBV7-9 to TRBJ1-3; maybe TRBD1 (5 bases). This CDR3 spans 16 amino acids. CDR1 and CDR2 (germline): SEHNR, FQNEAQ (reference sequence). The V gene lost 5 bases and the J gene lost 3 bases, with 17 bases spanning the gap. The CDR3 region has the DNA TGTGCCAGCAGCAATGACAGTCCCTCTATTGGAAACACCATATATTTT. This encodes CASSNDSPSIGNTIYF.

Many counts were recorded for this clonotype. The gene calls are TRBV3-1 and TRBJ2-3; D unresolved. The germline V and J ends were trimmed by 4 bases and 4 bases, with 9 bases remaining between them. The CDR3 spans 13 residues. Germline CDR1 is LGHDT and CDR2 is YNNKEL (reference sequence). The CDR3 loop is CASSPELSDTQYF. CDR3 nucleotide sequence: TGTGCCAGCAGCCCAGAATTGTCAGATACGCAGTATTTT.

This clonotype showed up many times. The V gene is TRBV2, the J gene TRBJ1-1; 7 nucleotides match TRBD1. Looked up from germline, CDR1 is SNHLY and CDR2 is FYNNEI. This CDR3 is 12 amino acids long. V was pared by 8 bases and J by 11 bases, with 11 bases of the junction left unmatched. CDR3 loop: CASGRQGTRAFF. CDR3 DNA sequence: TGTGCCAGCGGTAGACAGGGCACGCGGGCTTTCTTT.

This chain links TRBV12-3 or TRBV12-4 with TRBJ1-6; 8 positions match TRBD1. This CDR3 comprises 15 residues. The V and J ends lost 5 bases and 10 bases, in that order; junction bases with no gene match: 10. CDR3 in DNA: TGTGCCAGCAGTGCAACAGGGGGTCCGGGATCACCCCTCCACTTT. Protein product: CASSATGGPGSPLHF.

This clonotype was picked up many times. The chain uses TRBV18 and TRBJ1-6; no definite D call. Germline lookup yields CDR1 KGHSH and CDR2 LQKENI. The V end was cut by 2 bases, the J end by 2 bases, with 22 bases between. The CDR3 is 20 amino acids. The CDR3 sequence: CASSPEPLNPRETYNSPLHF. CDR3 DNA sequence: TGTGCCAGCTCACCAGAGCCCCTTAACCCAAGGGAGACCTATAATTCACCCCTCCACTTT.

This clonotype was seen ten or more times. V is TRBV7-3 and J is TRBJ2-7; the D gene is possibly TRBD1 (5 bases). Germline V lookup: CDR1 SGHTA, CDR2 FQGTGA. This CDR3 region has 13 residues. V lost 2 bases, J lost 5 bases, and 10 bases lay in between. The CDR3 sequence is CASSLGASNEQYF. In nucleotides, the CDR3 is TGTGCCAGCAGCTTAGGGGCCAGTAACGAGCAGTACTTC. Filled out from reference TRBV7-3 and TRBJ2-7, the complete variable domain reads GAGVSQTPSNKVTEKGKYVELRCDPISGHTALYWYRQSLGQGPEFLIYFQGTGAADDSGLPNDRFFAVRPEGSVSTLKIQRTERGDSAVYLCASSLGASNEQYFGPGTRLTVT.

This clonotype has at least ten counts. The chain joins TRBV25-1 to TRBJ1-6, with 11 bases fitting TRBD1. This CDR3 has 15 residues. Looked up from germline, CDR1 is MGHDK and CDR2 is SYGVNS. After removal of 1 base from V and 10 bases from J, the junction contained 3 bases not matched to a gene. The CDR3, as DNA: TGTGCCAGCAGTGAATGGGACAGGGGGGTATCACCCCTCCACTTT. This codes for CASSEWDRGVSPLHF.

This clonotype was detected many times. V usage is TRBV3-1 and J usage is TRBJ1-2; D is perhaps TRBD1 (5 bases). This CDR3 comprises 15 residues. The V and J ends lost 0 bases and 5 bases respectively, with 13 bases between them. Germline CDR1 LGHDT, CDR2 YNNKEL (reference sequence). In nucleotides, the CDR3 is TGTGCCAGCAGCCAAGATCTGGGGGGTGGATATGGCTACACCTTC. Translated: CASSQDLGGGYGYTF. The full variable domain, in which reference TRBV3-1 and TRBJ1-2 provide the parts outside the CDR3, is DTAVSQTPKYLVTQMGNDKSIKCEQNLGHDTMYWYKQDSKKFLKIMFSYNNKELIINETVPNRFSPKSPDKAHLNLHINSLELGDSAVYFCASSQDLGGGYGYTFGSGTRLTVV.

This clonotype was picked up many times. In DNA, the CDR3 is TGTGCCAGCAGCGTAGGTGGGTTTTCTGAAGCTTTCTTT. Protein product: CASSVGGFSEAFF. V is TRBV9 and J is TRBJ1-1; D gene ambiguous. Germline lookup yields CDR1 SGDLS and CDR2 YYNGEE. The CDR3 is 13 amino acids. Trimming removed 0 bases from V and 6 bases from J, with 9 bases in between.

This clonotype has at least ten counts. The CDR3 DNA is TGTGCCAGCTGGGGCGTCGATCAGCCCCAGCATTTT. Translation: CASWGVDQPQHF. This chain connects TRBV6-6 to TRBJ1-5, with D maybe TRBD1 (5 bases). The germline V gene encodes CDR1 MNHNY and CDR2 SVGAGI (reference sequence). Trimming took 8 bases from V and 5 from J, leaving 10 bases between them. CDR3 length equals 12 residues.

Ten or more counts support this clonotype. J is TRBJ1-5 and V is TRBV6-1, with D uncertain. The CDR3 consists of 13 residues. Germline V gives CDR1 MNHNS, CDR2 SASEGT. V dropped 8 bases and J dropped 6 bases, with 14 bases sitting between them. CDR3 DNA: TGTGCCAGCGCGGAGACAATTAGTCAGCCCCAGCATTTT. Its protein is CASAETISQPQHF.

This clonotype was observed at least ten times. V usage is TRBV10-3 and J usage is TRBJ1-4; no firm D call. V gave up 0 bases and J gave up 8 bases, with 7 bases separating them. The CDR3 contains 13 residues. Germline assignment: CDR1 ENHRY and CDR2 SYGVKD. CDR3 sequence reads: CAISESGGEKLFF. For the CDR3, the DNA is TGTGCCATCAGTGAGTCGGGTGGCGAAAAACTGTTTTTT.

This clonotype was recorded many times. V usage is TRBV7-8 and J usage is TRBJ2-1; the match to TRBD2 covers 14 bases. Germline CDR1 and CDR2: SGHVS and FQNEAQ. J lost 7 bases, V lost 6 bases, and 5 bases had no gene match. The CDR3 is 15 amino acids. The CDR3 nucleotides read TGTGCCAGCAGAACCGGGACTAGCGGGGGTAATGAGCAGTTCTTC. It encodes CASRTGTSGGNEQFF. The full variable domain, in which reference TRBV7-8 and TRBJ2-1 provide the parts outside the CDR3, is GAGVSQSPRYKVAKRGQDVALRCDPISGHVSLFWYQQALGQGPEFLTYFQNEAQLDKSGLPSDRFFAERPEGSVSTLKIQRTQQEDSAVYLCASRTGTSGGNEQFFGPGTRLTVL.

The sample holds many counts of this clonotype. The genes are TRBV28 and TRBJ2-3, with 7 positions matching TRBD1. Germline CDR1 and CDR2: MDHEN and SYDVKM. With V trimmed by 4 bases and J by 0 bases, 4 bases remained unmatched. This CDR3 spans 15 amino acids. CDR3 sequence (DNA): TGTGCCAGCAGTTCGACAGGGTTGAGCACAGATACGCAGTATTTT. Amino acid sequence: CASSSTGLSTDTQYF.

In this sample, this clonotype turned up many times. The rearrangement joins TRBV4-3 to TRBJ1-2, with 8 positions matching TRBD1. J was trimmed by 4 bases and V by 0 bases; bases with no gene match: 7. CDR1 and CDR2 from the germline V gene are LGHNA and YSLEER. The CDR3 runs 16 residues. CDR3 coding DNA: TGCGCCAGCAGCCAAGAACAGGGGGGGTCTTTCTATGGCTACACCTTC. Translation: CASSQEQGGSFYGYTF.

This clonotype appeared a few times. The CDR3 region has the DNA TGTGCCAGCAGCTCCGGGACTCGGGAGAATGGCTACACCTTC. Translation: CASSSGTRENGYTF. J is TRBJ1-2 and V is TRBV7-9, with a tentative D call TRBD1 (5 bases). V lost 4 bases to trimming and J lost 6 bases, with 15 bases between them. CDR1 and CDR2 from the germline V gene are SEHNR and FQNEAQ (reference sequence). This CDR3 is 14 amino acids long. Using reference TRBV7-9 and TRBJ1-2 for the parts outside the CDR3, the full variable domain is DTGVSQNPRHKITKRGQNVTFRCDPISEHNRLYWYRQTLGQGPEFLTYFQNEAQLEKSRLLSDRFSAERPKGSFSTLEIQRTEQGDSAMYLCASSSGTRENGYTFGSGTRLTVV.

This clonotype was detected ten times or more. The gene calls are TRBV5-1 and TRBJ2-2; a weak D match, TRBD2 (5 bases). Trimming removed 1 base at V and 6 bases at J, with 13 bases between. Germline CDR1 is SGHRS and CDR2 is YFSETQ. The CDR3 has 15 amino acids. DNA of the CDR3: TGCGCCAGCAGCTTGACGGGATCAGACTCCGGGGAGCTGTTTTTT. This codes for CASSLTGSDSGELFF.

This clonotype was seen ten or more times. The chain is built from TRBV12-3 or TRBV12-4 and TRBJ2-7, with 10 positions matching TRBD2. CDR3 length: 15 residues. The ends lost 3 bases at V and 4 bases at J; junction bases unmatched: 6. This chain's CDR3 is CASSFGLAETYEQYF. Written as DNA, the CDR3 is TGTGCCAGCAGTTTTGGACTAGCGGAGACTTACGAGCAGTACTTC.

This clonotype was observed many times. The V call is TRBV6-2 or TRBV6-3, the J call TRBJ2-7, with D tentatively TRBD1 (5 bases). V was shortened by 10 bases and J by 5 bases, with 15 bases between the two germline ends. This CDR3 is built from 12 residues. CDR1 and CDR2 (germline): MNHEY, SVGEGT. The CDR3 sequence is CATDDSSNEQYF. The CDR3 nucleotides read TGTGCCACCGATGACAGCTCGAACGAGCAGTACTTC.

This clonotype was picked up many times. This chain uses TRBV7-3 with TRBJ2-3, with 10 nucleotides matching TRBD1. V dropped 5 bases and J dropped 3; count of bases not matched to a gene: 5. CDR3 length: 15 residues. CDR1 and CDR2 from the germline V gene are SGHTA and FQGTGA. The CDR3 coding sequence is TGTGCCAGCAGCGGGACAGGGGTAGCGACAGATACGCAGTATTTT. Translation: CASSGTGVATDTQYF.

In its sample, this clonotype was seen many times. V and J are TRBV12-3 or TRBV12-4 and TRBJ2-5, with 7 nucleotides matching TRBD2. V trimming: 5 bases; J trimming: 3 bases; junction bases outside the gene matches: 9. The CDR3 loop spans 15 amino acids. The CDR3 DNA reads as TGTGCCAGCAGTCTCGAGATGAGCGGGGAAGAGACCCAGTACTTC. It yields the protein CASSLEMSGEETQYF.

This clonotype has ten or more counts. The chain employs TRBV5-1 and TRBJ2-2; no clear D. V was clipped by 2 bases and J by 1 base, with 6 bases between them. This CDR3 spans 14 amino acids. CDR1 is SGHRS, CDR2 YFSETQ, per germline. For the CDR3, the DNA is TGCGCCAGCAGCTTAACAGTGAACACCGGGGAGCTGTTTTTT. This codes for CASSLTVNTGELFF.

This clonotype occurred many times. The chain combines TRBV20-1 with TRBJ2-3; TRBD2 matches at 8 bases. The germline gives CDR1 DFQATT, CDR2 SNEGSKA (reference sequence). The CDR3 totals 17 residues. With V trimmed by 2 bases and J by 6 bases, 16 bases remained unmatched. The CDR3 DNA follows: TGCAGTGCTAGACTCCCGCGGGGGGACCGCTTCAGGGATACGCAGTATTTT. It codes for CSARLPRGDRFRDTQYF.

The CDR3 is CAISEDTGYTDTQYF. The CDR3 bases are TGTGCCATCAGTGAGGACACGGGGTACACAGATACGCAGTATTTT. The V call is TRBV10-3, the J call TRBJ2-3; tentatively, D is TRBD2 (5 bases). V lost 2 bases to trimming and J lost 2 bases, with 11 bases between them. CDR3 length: 15 amino acids. The germline V gene encodes CDR1 ENHRY and CDR2 SYGVKD.